The TCR beta chain under discussion was sequenced for a study of cytomegalovirus exposure and HLA in healthy donors. Trimming pared 2 bases from V and 3 bases from J, leaving 11 bases between. Per the germline V gene, CDR1 is SGHDT and CDR2 is YYEEEE. This CDR3 region has 14 residues. As to this clone: The antigen remains undetermined.

PCR employed 60 Vbeta and 13 Jbeta primers. This table comes from immunoSEQ multiplex PCR, and its TCRdb copy is limited to in-frame clones, with some not included. The sample lists over 75,000 clones; about 80% were seen once. The study, taken as a whole, reports: HLA allele associations emerged for roughly 17,000 TCR beta sequences in a later analysis, at 0.05 false discovery rate. Common viral pathogens seemed, in a later analysis, to connect with several of the most significant clusters. Previous analysis showed most TCR beta V segments were productive about 87% or about 30% of the time. Prediction of most subjects' HLA-A and HLA-B alleles by TCR beta sequences was reportedly accurate.

The sample was PBMCs. The chain employs TRBV5-6 and TRBJ1-1; D not resolved. The clonotype originates from a man aged 35-49 years in good health and CMV-seropositive. The CDR3 is CASSFSLEDTEAFF. CDR3 bases: TGTGCCAGCAGCTTTAGTTTGGAGGACACTGAAGCTTTCTTT.